This TCR beta chain was recovered during a study of neurological immune-mediated disorders. Study-wide points: The greatest TCR clonal expansion appeared in HTLV-1-associated myelopathy and the smallest, falling below healthy controls, in multiple sclerosis. Among expanded clones, no CDR3 amino acid sequences were shared across subjects, a pattern suggesting private repertoires in all groups.

With 10-nucleotide random UMIs included, cDNA was synthesized by 5'RACE. TCRdb passed the 5' RACE reads through MiXCR, listing each CDR3 protein once. There are some 15,000 distinct CDR3 sequences in the sample; roughly 21% occur only once, and 20% to 25% lies in the top ten. The table lists this clonotype with many counts. No antigen is known for it. Blood bank volunteers in Maryland, USA, served as healthy controls. Trimming stripped 2 bases from V and 5 bases from J, with 14 bases between. The CDR3 is made up of 15 amino acids. Per germline, CDR1 SGHRS and CDR2 YFSETQ. This clonotype was obtained from a man aged 45-65 years in good health. The rearrangement uses TRBV5-1 and TRBJ2-1; a possible D gene is TRBD1 (5 bases). The sequenced sample consisted of PBMCs. The CDR3 protein is CASSLPRVGDNEQFF. In DNA form, the CDR3 reads TGCGCCAGCAGCTTACCCCGTGTAGGGGACAATGAGCAGTTCTTC.